This is a list of T cell receptor beta chains from one sample in a study of beta chain features in type 1 diabetes. Clones were sequenced by immunoSEQ multiplex PCR, and TCRdb holds only the in-frame ones, with some missing. The sample yields about 710,000 clones, roughly an eighth seen once. Material: naive CD4+ T cells from blood. The origin of the receptors is a man between 18 and 35 years old with type 1 diabetes. Each CDR3 is given with its conserved first and last residue.

TRBJ1-2	TRBV28	CASWEPGTGGQHTF
TRBJ2-5	TRBV11-2	CASSFAGAKETQYF
TRBJ2-1	TRBV30	CAWSVLGDRGNEQFF
TRBJ2-1	TRBV9	CASSVAPPYNEQFF
TRBJ1-5	TRBV5-1	CASSLQGEDQPQHF
TRBJ2-7	TRBV11-2	CASSRKGLAADEQYF
TRBJ1-2	TRBV2	CASRGSEGYYGYTF
TRBJ2-3	TRBV6-4	CASSDTYRGGTQYF
TRBJ2-7	TRBV30	CAWSALRETYEQYF
TRBJ1-1	TRBV6-5	CASSYTGGMNTEAFF
TRBJ1-2	TRBV7-2	CASSLLGIFSAGYTF
TRBJ1-6	TRBV2	CASSVDGPLHF
TRBJ2-5	TRBV6-1	CASSPRTREETQYF
TRBJ2-1	TRBV11-3	CASSLGNEQFF
TRBJ2-7	TRBV5-1	CASSPGPPYEQYF
TRBJ1-3	TRBV30	CAWNPGPSGNTIYF
TRBJ1-4	TRBV7-2	CASSGRTGVNEKLFF
TRBJ1-1	TRBV16	CASSRFPGQENEAFF
TRBJ2-5	TRBV6-5	CASSDILQETQYF
TRBJ1-2	TRBV30	CAWTPQGTYYTF
TRBJ1-2	TRBV4-1	CASSQDSARGNYGYTF
TRBJ1-2	TRBV5-4	CASSLSGTRANYGYTF
TRBJ2-1	TRBV29-1	CSVQTSGGFLSSYNEQFF
TRBJ1-1	TRBV5-6	CASSLRTEAFF
TRBJ2-5	TRBV6-1	CASSTQRNGRETQYF
TRBJ1-1	TRBV30	CAWSLDYLGAFF
TRBJ2-5	TRBV5-1	CASSSLGETQYF
TRBJ2-5	TRBV30	CASTDREGDGETQYF
TRBJ2-5	TRBV2	CASSKQVGETQYF
TRBJ1-4	TRBV6-1	CASSEVGSVEEKLFF
TRBJ2-5	TRBV2	CASAGAQETQYF
TRBJ1-2	TRBV10-2	CASSESYAPANYGYTF
TRBJ1-5	TRBV5-1	CASSVDSHQPQHF
TRBJ1-1	TRBV10-3	CAISEATFKLRTEAFF
TRBJ1-2	TRBV9	CASSVFEGEVGSGYTF
TRBJ2-1	TRBV7-2	CASSLVPGAYNEQFF
TRBJ2-7	TRBV27	CASSLGGTSSYEQYF